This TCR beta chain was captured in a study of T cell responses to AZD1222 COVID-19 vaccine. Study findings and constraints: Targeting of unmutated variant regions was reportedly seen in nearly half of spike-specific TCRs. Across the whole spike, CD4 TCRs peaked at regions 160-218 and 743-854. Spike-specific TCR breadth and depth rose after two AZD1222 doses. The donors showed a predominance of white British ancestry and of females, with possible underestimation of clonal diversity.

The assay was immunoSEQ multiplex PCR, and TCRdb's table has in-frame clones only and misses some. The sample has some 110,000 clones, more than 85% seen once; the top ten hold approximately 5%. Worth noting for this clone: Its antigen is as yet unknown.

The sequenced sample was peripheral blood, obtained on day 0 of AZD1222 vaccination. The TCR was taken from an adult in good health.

CDR3 nucleotide sequence: TGTGTGGCGCGTCGGGAGGGCACAGATACGCAGTATTTT. The encoded protein is CVARREGTDTQYF. J is TRBJ2-3 and V is TRBV28; TRBD2 matches 7 bases. The CDR3 runs 13 residues. CDR1 is MDHEN and CDR2 is SYDVKM in the germline V gene.